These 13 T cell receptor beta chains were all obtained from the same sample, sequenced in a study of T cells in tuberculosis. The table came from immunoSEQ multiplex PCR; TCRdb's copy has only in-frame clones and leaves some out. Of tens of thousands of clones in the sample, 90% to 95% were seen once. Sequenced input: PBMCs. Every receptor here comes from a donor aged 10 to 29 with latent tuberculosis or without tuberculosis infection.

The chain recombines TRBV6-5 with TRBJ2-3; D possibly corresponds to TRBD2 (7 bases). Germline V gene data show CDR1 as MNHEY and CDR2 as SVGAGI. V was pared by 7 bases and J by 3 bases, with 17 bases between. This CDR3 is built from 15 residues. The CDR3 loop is CASNEGGGLTDTQYF. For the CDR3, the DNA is TGTGCCAGCAACGAGGGGGGGGGCCTTACAGATACGCAGTATTTT.

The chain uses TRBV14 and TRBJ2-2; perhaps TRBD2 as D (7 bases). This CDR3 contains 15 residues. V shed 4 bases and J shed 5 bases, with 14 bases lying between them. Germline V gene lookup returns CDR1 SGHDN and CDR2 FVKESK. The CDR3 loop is CASSRGGVNTGELFF. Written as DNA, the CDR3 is TGTGCCAGCAGCCGAGGGGGGGTCAATACCGGGGAGCTGTTTTTT. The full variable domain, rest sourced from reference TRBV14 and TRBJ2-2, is EAGVTQFPSHSVIEKGQTVTLRCDPISGHDNLYWYRRVMGKEIKFLLHFVKESKQDESGMPNNRFLAERTGGTYSTLKVQPAELEDSGVYFCASSRGGVNTGELFFGEGSRLTVL.

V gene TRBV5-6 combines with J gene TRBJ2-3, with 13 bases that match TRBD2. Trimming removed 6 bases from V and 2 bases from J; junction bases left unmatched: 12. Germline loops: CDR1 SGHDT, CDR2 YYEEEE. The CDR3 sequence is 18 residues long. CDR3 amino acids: CASTFREGLAGFTDTQYF. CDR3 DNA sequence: TGTGCCAGCACATTTCGTGAGGGACTAGCGGGATTCACAGATACGCAGTATTTT.

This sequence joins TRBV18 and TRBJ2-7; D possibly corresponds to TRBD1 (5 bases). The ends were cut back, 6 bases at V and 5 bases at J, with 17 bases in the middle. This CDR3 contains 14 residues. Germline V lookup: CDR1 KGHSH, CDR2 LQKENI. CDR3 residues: CASSLSAGMNEQYF. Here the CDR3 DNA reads TGTGCCAGCTCCCTATCGGCAGGGATGAACGAGCAGTACTTC.

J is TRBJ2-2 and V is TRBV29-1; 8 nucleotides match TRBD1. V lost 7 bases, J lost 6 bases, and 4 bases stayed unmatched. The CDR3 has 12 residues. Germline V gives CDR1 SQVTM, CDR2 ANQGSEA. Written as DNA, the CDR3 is TGCAGCGCTAAGACAGGGGCCGGGGAGCTGTTTTTT. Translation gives CSAKTGAGELFF.

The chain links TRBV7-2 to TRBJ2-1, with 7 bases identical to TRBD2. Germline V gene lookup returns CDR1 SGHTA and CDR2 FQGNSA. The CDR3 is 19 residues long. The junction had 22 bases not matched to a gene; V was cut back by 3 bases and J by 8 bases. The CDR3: CASSLWPLYGGTRTDEQFF. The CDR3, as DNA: TGTGCCAGCAGCTTGTGGCCCCTTTACGGGGGGACCCGAACGGATGAGCAGTTCTTC.

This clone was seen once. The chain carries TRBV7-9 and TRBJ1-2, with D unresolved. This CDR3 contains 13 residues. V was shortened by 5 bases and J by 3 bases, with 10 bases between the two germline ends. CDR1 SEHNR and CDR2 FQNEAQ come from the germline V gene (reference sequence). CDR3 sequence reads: CASSRGSYYGYTF. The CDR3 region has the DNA TGTGCCAGCAGCCGAGGATCCTACTATGGCTACACCTTC.

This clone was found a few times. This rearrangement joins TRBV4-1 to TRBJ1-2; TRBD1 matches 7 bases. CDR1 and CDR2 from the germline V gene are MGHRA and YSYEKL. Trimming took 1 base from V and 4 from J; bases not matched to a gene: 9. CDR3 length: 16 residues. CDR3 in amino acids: CASSQATTGMGYGYTF. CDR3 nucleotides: TGCGCCAGCAGCCAAGCCACGACAGGGATGGGCTATGGCTACACCTTC.

The CDR3 sequence: CASNPLSGRSRIQYF. The CDR3 bases are TGTGCCAGCAATCCGCTGAGCGGGAGGAGTCGCATTCAGTACTTC. The J gene is TRBJ2-4, the V gene TRBV6-5, with 9 positions matching TRBD2. CDR1 and CDR2 from the germline V gene are MNHEY and SVGAGI. The trim removed 7 bases at V and 9 bases at J, leaving 13 bases unmatched. The CDR3 contains 15 residues.

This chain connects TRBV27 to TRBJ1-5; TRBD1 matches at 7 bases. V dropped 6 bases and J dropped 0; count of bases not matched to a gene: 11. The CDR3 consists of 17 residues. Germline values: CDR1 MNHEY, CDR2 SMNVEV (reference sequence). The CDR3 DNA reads TGTGCCAGCAGACCATCAGGGACAGAGTATAGCAATCAGCCCCAGCATTTT. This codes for CASRPSGTEYSNQPQHF.

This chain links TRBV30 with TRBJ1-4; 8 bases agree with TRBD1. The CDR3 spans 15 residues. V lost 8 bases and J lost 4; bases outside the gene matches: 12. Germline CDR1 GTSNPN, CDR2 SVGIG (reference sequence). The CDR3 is CAAQGGAAVNEKLFF. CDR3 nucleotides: TGTGCCGCACAGGGGGGCGCCGCCGTTAATGAAAAACTGTTTTTT.

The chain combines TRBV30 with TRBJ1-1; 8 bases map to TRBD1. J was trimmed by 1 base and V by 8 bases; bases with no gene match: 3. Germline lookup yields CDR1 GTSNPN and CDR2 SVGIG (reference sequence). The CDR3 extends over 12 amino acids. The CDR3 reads CAGGTGNTEAFF. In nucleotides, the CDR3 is TGTGCCGGAGGGACAGGGAACACTGAAGCTTTCTTT.

The CDR3 spells CASRRAGPLTDTQYF. Here the CDR3 DNA reads TGCGCCAGCAGGAGGGCGGGACCGCTCACAGATACGCAGTATTTT. The chain combines TRBV5-1 with TRBJ2-3; possible D gene TRBD2, 6 bases. This CDR3 has 15 residues. V was cut by 5 bases and J by 2 bases, with 15 bases left in between. CDR1 is SGHRS, CDR2 YFSETQ, per germline.